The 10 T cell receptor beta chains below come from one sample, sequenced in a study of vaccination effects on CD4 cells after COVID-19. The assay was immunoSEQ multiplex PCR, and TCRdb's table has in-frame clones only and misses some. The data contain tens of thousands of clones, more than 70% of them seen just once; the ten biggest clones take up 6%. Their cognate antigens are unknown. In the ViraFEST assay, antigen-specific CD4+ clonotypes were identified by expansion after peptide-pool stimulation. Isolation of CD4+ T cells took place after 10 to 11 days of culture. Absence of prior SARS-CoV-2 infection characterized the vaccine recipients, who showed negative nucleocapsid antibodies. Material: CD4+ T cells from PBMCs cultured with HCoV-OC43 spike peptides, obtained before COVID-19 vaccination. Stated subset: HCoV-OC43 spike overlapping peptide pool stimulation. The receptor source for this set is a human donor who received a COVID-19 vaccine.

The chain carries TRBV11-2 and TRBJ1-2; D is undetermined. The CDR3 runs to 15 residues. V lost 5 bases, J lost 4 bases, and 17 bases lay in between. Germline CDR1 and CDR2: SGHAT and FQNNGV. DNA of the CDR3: TGTGCCAGCAGCCACAGTCGTCGCGACATCTATGGCTACACCTTC. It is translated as CASSHSRRDIYGYTF.

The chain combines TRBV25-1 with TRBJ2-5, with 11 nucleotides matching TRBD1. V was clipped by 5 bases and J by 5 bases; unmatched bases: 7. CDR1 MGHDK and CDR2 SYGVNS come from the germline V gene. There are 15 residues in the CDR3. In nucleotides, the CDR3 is TGTGCCAGCAGTCCCCGGGACAGGGGGTCGGAGACCCAGTACTTC. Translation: CASSPRDRGSETQYF.

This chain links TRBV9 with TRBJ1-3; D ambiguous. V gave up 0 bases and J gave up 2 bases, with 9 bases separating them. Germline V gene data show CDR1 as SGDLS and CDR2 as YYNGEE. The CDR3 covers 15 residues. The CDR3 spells CASSVGTATGNTIYF. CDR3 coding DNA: TGTGCCAGCAGCGTAGGGACCGCGACTGGAAACACCATATATTTT.

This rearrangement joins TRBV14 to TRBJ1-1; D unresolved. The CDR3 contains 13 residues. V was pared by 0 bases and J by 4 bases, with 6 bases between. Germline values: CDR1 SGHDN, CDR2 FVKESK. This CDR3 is CASSQDRVTEAFF. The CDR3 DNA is TGTGCCAGCAGCCAAGATCGCGTCACTGAAGCTTTCTTT.

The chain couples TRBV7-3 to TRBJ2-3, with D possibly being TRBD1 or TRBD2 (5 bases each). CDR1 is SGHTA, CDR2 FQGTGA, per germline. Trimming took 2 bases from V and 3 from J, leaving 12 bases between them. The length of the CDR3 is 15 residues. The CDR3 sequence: CASSLQTGRTDTQYF. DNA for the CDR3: TGTGCCAGCAGCTTACAAACGGGGCGAACAGATACGCAGTATTTT.

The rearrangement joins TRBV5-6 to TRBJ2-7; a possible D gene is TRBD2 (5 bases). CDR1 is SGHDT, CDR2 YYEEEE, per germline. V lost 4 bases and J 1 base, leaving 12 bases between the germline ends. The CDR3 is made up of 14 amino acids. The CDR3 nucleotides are TGTGCCAGCAGCAAGGGAGCCCCATCCTACGAGCAGTACGTC. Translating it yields CASSKGAPSYEQYV.

Here the CDR3 reads CASRDRSTEAFF. The CDR3 nucleotides are TGTGCCAGCAGAGACAGGTCCACTGAAGCTTTCTTT. The V and J genes are TRBV3-1 (or the pseudogene TRBV3-2) and TRBJ1-1, with a possible D match to TRBD1 (6 bases). This CDR3 region has 12 residues. Trimming removed 6 bases from V and 4 bases from J, with 9 bases in between. The germline CDR1 and CDR2 sequences are LGHDT and YNNKEL (reference sequence).

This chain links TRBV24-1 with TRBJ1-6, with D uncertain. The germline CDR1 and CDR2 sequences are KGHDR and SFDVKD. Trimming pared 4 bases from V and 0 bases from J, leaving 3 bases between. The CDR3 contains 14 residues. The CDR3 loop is CATSESSYNSPLHF. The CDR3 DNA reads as TGTGCCACCAGTGAGAGCTCCTATAATTCACCCCTCCACTTT.

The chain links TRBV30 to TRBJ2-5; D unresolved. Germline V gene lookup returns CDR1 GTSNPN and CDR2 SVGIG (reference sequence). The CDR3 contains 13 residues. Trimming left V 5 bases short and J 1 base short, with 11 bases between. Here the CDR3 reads CAWDRGSQETQYF. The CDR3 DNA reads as TGTGCCTGGGACCGTGGGTCCCAAGAGACCCAGTACTTC.

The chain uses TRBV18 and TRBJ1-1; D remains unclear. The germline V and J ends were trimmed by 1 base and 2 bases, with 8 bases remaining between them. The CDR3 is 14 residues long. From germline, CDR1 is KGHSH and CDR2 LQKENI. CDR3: CASSPQEFNTEAFF. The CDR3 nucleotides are TGTGCCAGCTCACCACAGGAGTTTAACACTGAAGCTTTCTTT.